This T cell receptor beta chain is drawn from a study of cytomegalovirus exposure and HLA in healthy donors (TCRdb year 2017). Describing the broader study: An earlier analysis of some 600 of the donors reported over 250 Gb of sequence data and 117 million unique TCR beta sequences obtained from about 179 million T cells. A separate validation cohort of approximately 130 different subjects was used in addition to the 666-subject first cohort. Roughly 300 gigabases of sequencing data and tens of millions of unique TCR sequences were included in an early release covering several hundred HLA-typed donors. HLA typing included class I and class II loci at four-digit resolution. On average, roughly 250,000 unique TCR beta nucleotide sequences were sequenced per donor among a few hundred genotyped donors of the cohort, with roughly a sixth of those sequences being non-productive. Roughly 5 DR-DQ haplotypes were treated as single units for association and clustering because of strong linkage in the cohort. The study aimed to test whether cataloging public T cell receptors could reveal signatures of past pathogen exposure. Genome-wide SNP genotypes for about 65% of the roughly 670 donors were used in a later genetic analysis, which treated that subset as a discovery cohort. The study profiled the T cell repertoires of some 610 subjects by immunosequencing and related them to cytomegalovirus serostatus. Alongside the repertoire data, information on donor age, sex, ethnicity and CMV serostatus was compiled. Among the roughly 400 genotyped donors, 75% to 90% belonged to the genetic ancestry cluster associated with self-reported Caucasian donors. High-throughput TCR immunosequencing, statistical association of individual TCRs with disease status, and machine learning were combined to predict cytomegalovirus infection status. Typing coverage differed by locus: A, B, C, DRB1 and DQB1 were typed in roughly 620-630 donors, DQA1 in around 500, DPA1 in 600 to 610, and DPB1 in just under 490. An earlier analysis of roughly 580 of the donors used high-throughput TCR beta sequencing to judge whether each TCR beta V gene segment behaved as functional or pseudogenic. All discovery cohort repertoires had been generated using a single sequencing platform. A later analysis re-analyzed previously published TCR beta repertoires from about 600 donors and added high-resolution HLA genotyping to study TCR occurrence patterns. The later analysis used no new phenotypic data to find candidate immune exposures, relying instead on TCR beta sequences and their occurrence across donors.

The cohort comprised around 690 healthy bone marrow donors. At the time of sampling, every cohort member was nominally healthy, though immune exposures that went unrecorded were likely present. The donor tested CMV seronegative, placing the donor among the roughly 400 seronegative members of the cohort. A peripheral blood sample was collected from each donor, and TCR beta sequencing was performed on peripheral blood mononuclear cells. The Qiagen DNeasy Blood Extraction Kit was used to extract genomic DNA from the blood cell samples. Comment on this clone: What antigen it recognizes has not been identified. No base qualities exist here, and no much larger clone lies one base off it.

Overall results and qualifications from the work: Most TCR sequences were seen in very few donors, while some public TCRs were found in many individuals. The classifier was reported to diagnose cytomegalovirus status with high specificity and sensitivity in both the original and validation cohorts. Presence/absence analyses assumed roughly uniform sequencing depth across donors, an assumption that may not hold. A later analysis found that most CMV-associated TCR beta chains appeared HLA-restricted, with HLA associations seemingly driven largely by CMV exposure. In a later analysis, HLA-associated TCR beta chains showed more clonal expansion and lower generation probabilities than non-associated chains that were equally common. Over 15 rarely observed V segments, including chromosome 9 orphons, were excluded from the earlier analysis of about 500 of the donors because counts were too low. When HLA alleles, especially DR and DQ, strongly co-occurred, TCR associations were difficult to assign to individual alleles. A cluster of highly shared sequence variants was judged likely to represent a technical artifact of the sequencing pipeline. According to a later analysis, TCR association rates differed among HLA loci, with DRB1 alleles showing the most associated TCRs and HLA-C alleles showing the fewest. For the cohort, immune exposure information was limited to CMV serostatus. HLA typing was unavailable for some donors at each locus, so association tests used only the typed subset. In vitro tests confirmed that a few of the cytomegalovirus-associated TCR beta chains recognize cytomegalovirus antigens. Specific HLA alleles were associated with around 18,000 TCR beta sequences at a false discovery rate of 0.05 in a later analysis. Only TCR beta chains were sequenced in this cohort, and the absence of alpha or paired-chain data limited detectable features. The study gave a list of around 170 TCR beta chains associated with cytomegalovirus. According to a later analysis, parvovirus B19, influenza, CMV and Epstein-Barr virus appeared linked to several top co-occurrence clusters. An association between a missense DCLRE1C variant and V-gene and J-gene trimming of TCR beta chains was found in a later genetic analysis and replicated in an independent cohort. The 87-base-pair reads could not distinguish some IMGT-functional V segments, including TRBV6-2 and TRBV6-3, so those segments were excluded. An earlier analysis of some 560 of the donors showed that most TCR beta V segments appeared in productive rearrangements either about 90% or about 30% of the time, which broadly matched IMGT annotations. The authors suggested that the approach could potentially be extended to other disease states and immunological phenotypes. In a later genetic analysis, fewer N-insertions in productive TCRs were reported among donors in an Asian-associated ancestry cluster than the approximately 630-donor mean. Correlated functional status among segregating V segments might be attributable to linkage disequilibrium, but an unknown experimental factor could not be ruled out. A further reported finding was that TCR beta sequences accurately predicted the HLA-A and HLA-B alleles for most subjects in the first cohort.

V is clipped by 6 bases and J by 5 bases, and the sequence between their germline boundaries is 17 bases long. CDR1 and CDR2 are drawn from the germline V gene (reference sequence): LNHDA, SQIVND. The CDR3 contains 15 residues, cysteine and phenylalanine counted. Left in the record is the CDR3 DNA by itself, 45 bases read in frame from the first base. The library was obtained by the immunoSEQ multiplex PCR assay. The multiplex PCR relied on a mix of 60 forward primers for TCR Vbeta segments and 13 reverse primers for TCR Jbeta segments. A multiplex PCR assay on genomic DNA amplified the CDR3 region of rearranged TCR beta genes. The amplified TCR beta libraries were sequenced on the Illumina HiSeq System as 87-base-pair reads. In the source study's methods: A later analysis counted some 74 million unique TCR beta chains across the approximately 700 repertoires, and 9 million to 14 million of these chains were shared by at least two donors. To remove PCR and sequencing errors, raw reads were error-corrected and collapsed into unique sequences using a nearest-neighbor algorithm that merged closely related sequences. V, D and J gene segments were assigned by aligning CDR3 sequences to IMGT reference sequences. For a sequence to be retained, at least a six-nucleotide match to both a V gene segment and a J gene segment was required. A rearrangement counted as productive if the CDR3 had no stop codons and remained in frame with V and J, and every other rearrangement counted as non-productive. CDR3 was defined according to IMGT convention as the region running from the second conserved V-encoded cysteine to the conserved J-encoded phenylalanine. The earlier analysis of 587 of the donors excluded sequences that lacked an unambiguous match to a single V gene segment. An earlier analysis of several hundred of the donors called V segments functional above 56.7% productive rearrangements and segregating when the between-donor standard deviation exceeded 5%. To diagnose cytomegalovirus status from the catalog of TCR beta chain sequences, a statistical classification framework was built. In a later analysis, V and J genes were assigned by comparing TCR nucleotide sequences against IMGT/GENE-DB human TR gene sequences. Using the TCRdist pipeline, a later analysis assigned CDR3 sequences along with most-parsimonious VDJ recombination scenarios. In a later analysis, every TCR beta chain was defined by the combination of its CDR3 amino acid sequence and its V-gene family, and reads without a unique V-gene family were dropped. To address suspected cross-contamination and a sequencing artifact, a later analysis removed a few hundred highly shared, low-generation-probability nucleotide sequences. For each public chain, a later analysis derived a clonal expansion index from normalized ranks of inferred template counts within each repertoire. In a later analysis, generation probabilities were computed using a VDJ recombination model fitted to out-of-frame rearrangements, and the results were checked against IGoR. In a later analysis, hypergeometric tests were used to score TCR-TCR, TCR-HLA and TCR-CMV co-occurrence, with a repertoire-size bias correction applied to TCR pairs. To estimate false discovery rates, a later analysis permuted the HLA or CMV assignments 20 times. In a later analysis, co-occurring TCRs were grouped using DBSCAN, and TCRdist sequence similarity was added for clustering within HLA-allele-positive subsets. Co-occurrence clustering excluded repertoires with fewer than 30,000 or more than 120,000 public chains, plus five with anomalous nucleotide sharing. TCRdb limited this immuneACCESS table to in-frame rearrangements with V and J called. A share of clones is missing; checked studies link under half to unresolved V genes, and the rest is unexplained. The DNA was the basis for D and trimming; V, J and clone size are from that table. This sample lists around 220,000 clones; 75% to 80% were detected once. The ten largest clones add up to roughly 1.9% of the sample.

This TCR was recovered from a man younger than 35 in good health and CMV-seronegative. The sequencing input was PBMCs. This sequence uses TRBV19 and TRBJ1-5; the D region possibly corresponds to TRBD1 (5 bases align). The CDR3 sequence is CASSPGIRGDQPQHF. The DNA sequence follows: TGTGCCAGTAGCCCCGGGATCCGGGGGGATCAGCCCCAGCATTTT.